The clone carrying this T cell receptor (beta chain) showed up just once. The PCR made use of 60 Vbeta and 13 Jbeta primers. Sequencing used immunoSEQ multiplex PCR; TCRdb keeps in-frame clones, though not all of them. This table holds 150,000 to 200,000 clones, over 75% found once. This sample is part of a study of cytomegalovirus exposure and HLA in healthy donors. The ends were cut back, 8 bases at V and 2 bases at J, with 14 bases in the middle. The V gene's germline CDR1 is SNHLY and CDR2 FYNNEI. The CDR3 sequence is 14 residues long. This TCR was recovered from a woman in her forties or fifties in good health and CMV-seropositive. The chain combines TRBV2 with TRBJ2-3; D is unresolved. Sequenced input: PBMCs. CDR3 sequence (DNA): TGTGCCAGCCATAGAACAGAGACCACAGATACGCAGTATTTT. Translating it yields CASHRTETTDTQYF.